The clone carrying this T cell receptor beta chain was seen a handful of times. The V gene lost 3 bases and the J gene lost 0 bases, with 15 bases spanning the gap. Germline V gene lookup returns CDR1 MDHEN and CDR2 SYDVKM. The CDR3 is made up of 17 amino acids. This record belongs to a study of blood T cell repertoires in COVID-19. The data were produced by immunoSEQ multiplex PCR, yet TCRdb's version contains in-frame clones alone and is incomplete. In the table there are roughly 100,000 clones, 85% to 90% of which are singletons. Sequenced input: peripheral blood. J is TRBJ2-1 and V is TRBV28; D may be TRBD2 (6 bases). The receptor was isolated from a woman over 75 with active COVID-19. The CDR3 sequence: CASSFPRDGSSYNEQFF. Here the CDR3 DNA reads TGTGCCAGCAGTTTCCCACGGGACGGGAGCTCCTACAATGAGCAGTTCTTC. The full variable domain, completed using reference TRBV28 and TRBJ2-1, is DVKVTQSSRYLVKRTGEKVFLECVQDMDHENMFWYRQDPGLGLRLIYFSYDVKMKEKGDIPEGYSVSREKKERFSLILESASTNQTSMYLCASSFPRDGSSYNEQFFGPGTRLTVL.